Listed below are T cell receptor beta chains from one sample, sequenced in a study of blood T cell repertoires in COVID-19. TCRdb's table, derived via immunoSEQ multiplex PCR, lists solely in-frame clones and lacks some. The sample carries about 250,000 clones, nearly 90% recorded once. Sequencing used peripheral blood. The receptors stem from a woman aged 40 to 55 who had recovered from COVID-19. Each CDR3 is given with its conserved first and last residue. A D gene is named only where the DNA matches it firmly. A row's size may be missing; if present it is once, few, many or a size class.

D gene,J gene,clone size,V gene,CDR3 DNA,CDR3 protein
.,TRBJ1-1,.,TRBV5-1,TGCGCCAGCAGCCCGAACCTGGGCAGACAGAACACTGAAGCTTTCTTT,CASSPNLGRQNTEAFF
TRBD2,TRBJ2-3,.,TRBV30,TGTGCCTGGAGCGAGCTAGCGGGGGGCACAGATACGCAGTATTTT,CAWSELAGGTDTQYF
TRBD1,TRBJ2-1,.,TRBV11-2,TGTGCCAGCAGCTTGACAGGGGCCCCTGAGCAGTTCTTC,CASSLTGAPEQFF
.,TRBJ1-5,.,TRBV19,TGTGCCAGTAGTATCGTACAGGCGAGCAATCAGCCCCAGCATTTT,CASSIVQASNQPQHF
.,TRBJ2-7,.,TRBV7-9,TGTGCCAGCAGCTTAGTCCACAGGGTTTACGAGCAGTACTTC,CASSLVHRVYEQYF
TRBD1,TRBJ1-1,.,TRBV7-8,TGTGCCAGCAGCCGTGACAGGGCAGTGACCACTGAAGCTTTCTTT,CASSRDRAVTTEAFF
TRBD1,TRBJ2-5,.,TRBV9,TGTGCCAGCAGCGCCGGGACAGGGTACGAGACCCAGTACTTC,CASSAGTGYETQYF
.,TRBJ2-7,.,TRBV30,TGTGCCTGGAGTATTACGGGAGTACTCCACGAGCAGTACTTC,CAWSITGVLHEQYF
.,TRBJ1-1,.,TRBV5-5,TGTGCCAGCAGCCCAACGACAACTGGGACTGAAGCTTTCTTT,CASSPTTTGTEAFF
TRBD1,TRBJ1-2,.,TRBV2,TGTGCCAGCAGGGGGGACAGGGGGCGTCTTTATGGCTACACCTTC,CASRGDRGRLYGYTF
.,TRBJ1-3,.,TRBV18,TGTGCCAGCTCACCACTACAAGGGAGCCATGGAAACACCATATATTTT,CASSPLQGSHGNTIYF
.,TRBJ1-2,.,TRBV28,TGTGCCAGCAGTACGTCCGCTAGGTTCGGGGGCTACACCTTC,CASSTSARFGGYTF
.,TRBJ2-1,.,TRBV7-3,TGTGCCAGCAGCTTAAGTCGACAGGATCCCAATGAGCAGTTCTTC,CASSLSRQDPNEQFF
TRBD1,TRBJ2-5,.,TRBV28,TGTGCCAGCAGCATCACAGGGGGAGGAAAAGAGACCCAGTACTTC,CASSITGGGKETQYF
.,TRBJ2-7,.,TRBV27,TGTGCCAGCAGTCTCCAGGGTAACGAGCAGTACTTC,CASSLQGNEQYF
TRBD2,TRBJ2-2,.,TRBV7-2,TGTGCCAGAAAAGAACCGGGGGGAGGCGGGGAGCTGTTTTTT,CARKEPGGGGELFF
.,TRBJ2-7,.,TRBV5-1,TGCGCCAGCAGCTTACCAGGTGACGAGCAGTACTTC,CASSLPGDEQYF
.,TRBJ2-7,.,TRBV19,TGTGCCAGTAGTACAATGTACGAGCAGTACTTC,CASSTMYEQYF
.,TRBJ2-7,.,TRBV27,TGTGCCAGCAGCCCTGTCGTGGGGGGATCCTACGAGCAGTACTTC,CASSPVVGGSYEQYF
.,TRBJ1-2,.,TRBV4-1,TGCGCCAGCAGCCAAGGATCGCGGCAGATCTATGGCTACACCTTC,CASSQGSRQIYGYTF
.,TRBJ1-6,.,TRBV28,TGTGCCAGCAGTTTCCGCAGGGTAGATAATTCACCCCTCCACTTT,CASSFRRVDNSPLHF
TRBD2,TRBJ2-2,.,TRBV5-6,TGTGCCAGCAGCTTACGAACCGGACTAGCATCTCCCGGGGAGCTGTTTTTT,CASSLRTGLASPGELFF
.,TRBJ2-7,.,TRBV2,TGTGCCAGCAGTGGTCAGAACTACGAGCAGTACTTC,CASSGQNYEQYF
TRBD1,TRBJ1-2,.,TRBV6-4,TGTGCCAGCAGTGACCCAACGACAGGGAGCTATGGCTACACCTTC,CASSDPTTGSYGYTF
TRBD1,TRBJ1-5,.,TRBV3-1/TRBV3-2,TGTGCCAGCAGCCAAGGCAGGGGGTACTACCAGCCCCAGCATTTT,CASSQGRGYYQPQHF
TRBD1,TRBJ1-1,.,TRBV18,TGTGCCAGCTCACACTCGACAGGGGATTTCACTGAAGCTTTCTTT,CASSHSTGDFTEAFF
TRBD1,TRBJ1-6,.,TRBV5-8,TGTGCCAGCAGCTTGGGGACAGGGACATATAATTCACCCCTCCACTTT,CASSLGTGTYNSPLHF
TRBD1,TRBJ1-1,.,TRBV5-1,TGCGCCAGCAGCTCCAAGGGGGCGAACACTGAAGCTTTCTTT,CASSSKGANTEAFF
.,TRBJ1-3,few,TRBV4-3,TGCGCCAGCAGCCTAGGGGCAGGGGACATCTCTGGAAACACCATATATTTT,CASSLGAGDISGNTIYF
.,TRBJ2-5,.,TRBV10-3,TGTGCCATCAGTGAGTCGGGACAAACCCAAGAGACCCAGTACTTC,CAISESGQTQETQYF
.,TRBJ2-1,.,TRBV5-1,TGCGCCAGCAGCTTGGAGGACTACTCCTACAATGAGCAGTTCTTC,CASSLEDYSYNEQFF
.,TRBJ2-1,.,TRBV7-2,TGTGCCAGCAGTGTAGCTGGGTCGGTCTCCTACAATGAGCAGTTCTTC,CASSVAGSVSYNEQFF
.,TRBJ1-2,few,TRBV19,TGTGCCAGTAGTGGGTCTACAGGGTCCCTTAACTATGGCTACACCTTC,CASSGSTGSLNYGYTF
TRBD2,TRBJ2-7,.,TRBV5-4,TGTGCCAGCAGCTCCAAGACCGGGACTAGCTCCTACGAGCAGTACTTC,CASSSKTGTSSYEQYF
.,TRBJ2-1,once,TRBV7-2,TGTGCCAGCACCCTTGGGCTTAGCTCCTACAATGAGCAGTTCTTC,CASTLGLSSYNEQFF
TRBD1,TRBJ1-3,once,TRBV7-9,TGTGCCAGCAGCTTGGGACAGGGTTTTGGAAACACCATATATTTT,CASSLGQGFGNTIYF
TRBD1,TRBJ1-2,.,TRBV27,TGTGCCAGCAGTTTAGGGCGAGGACAGGGGGGAAAGGGCTACACCTTC,CASSLGRGQGGKGYTF
TRBD1,TRBJ1-5,once,TRBV7-2,TGTGCCAGCAGCTCACGACAGGGGGGTCAGCCCCAGCATTTT,CASSSRQGGQPQHF
.,TRBJ1-2,.,TRBV3-1/TRBV3-2,TGTGCCAGCAGCCTCACAACCGGGTCCTATGGCTACACCTTC,CASSLTTGSYGYTF
TRBD1,TRBJ2-1,.,TRBV7-3,TGTGCCAGCAGCCCAGGACAGGGTACCTACAATGAGCAGTTCTTC,CASSPGQGTYNEQFF
.,TRBJ2-2,once,TRBV7-2,TGTGCCAGCAGCTTAGATCCGTCGTCCGGGGAGCTGTTTTTT,CASSLDPSSGELFF
TRBD2,TRBJ2-7,.,TRBV27,TGTGCCAGCAGTTACCGGACTAGCGGGGGGAACGAGCAGTACTTC,CASSYRTSGGNEQYF
.,TRBJ2-5,.,TRBV2,TGTGCCAGCAGTGGCGACAGAAACCTCCAAGAGACCCAGTACTTC,CASSGDRNLQETQYF
TRBD2,TRBJ2-1,.,TRBV5-1,TGCGCCAGCAGCTTGGTCGCGGCTAGCGGGAGCAATGAGCAGTTCTTC,CASSLVAASGSNEQFF
.,TRBJ2-1,once,TRBV4-3,TGCGCCAGCAGCCAAGGGGAAAGCGGAAACTCCTACAATGAGCAGTTCTTC,CASSQGESGNSYNEQFF
TRBD1,TRBJ2-2,.,TRBV4-1,TGCGCCAGCAGCCAAGGACAGGGGGGAACCGGGGAGCTGTTTTTT,CASSQGQGGTGELFF
TRBD1,TRBJ2-7,.,TRBV11-3,TGTGCCAGCAGCTTAAAAGGGGACAGTTACGAGCAGTACTTC,CASSLKGDSYEQYF